These T cell receptor beta chains were read from a single sample in a study of T-cell reconstitution after alpha-beta-depleted transplantation in children. Using its own MiXCR run on the PCR reads, TCRdb lists one record per CDR3 protein. The sample lists approximately 400,000 distinct CDR3 sequences, approximately 11% occurring once. This sample comprised PBMCs from the stem cell graft donor, obtained from the stem cell graft. These receptors came from a human donor who donated a stem cell graft to a child with acute myeloid leukemia. The CDR3 runs from the conserved cysteine through the conserved F or W. A D gene is named only where the DNA matches it firmly. The size entry is marked missing in some rows and otherwise reads once, few, many or a size class.

j_call clone_size v_call d_call cdr3_aa cdr3_nt
TRBJ2-5 few TRBV20-1 TRBD1 CSARVGTEFNF TGCAGTGCTAGAGTAGGGACAGAATTTAACTTC
TRBJ2-5 few TRBV5-1 TRBD1 CASLGTEETQYF TGCGCCAGCCTCGGGACAGAAGAGACCCAGTACTTC
TRBJ2-7 - TRBV7-2 - CASSLDLAGGYEQYF TGTGCCAGCAGCTTAGATCTAGCCGGGGGCTACGAGCAGTACTTC
TRBJ2-3 - TRBV6-1 TRBD1 CASRGTGGQDTQYF TGTGCCAGCAGGGGGACAGGGGGCCAAGATACGCAGTATTTT
TRBJ1-1 - TRBV5-1 - CASSLVAGTEAFF TGCGCCAGCAGCTTGGTAGCGGGTACTGAAGCTTTCTTT
TRBJ1-2 many TRBV3-1 - CASSLRTSNYGYTF TGTGCCAGCAGCCTACGAACAAGTAACTATGGCTACACCTTC
TRBJ2-2 few TRBV20-1 - CSASNPTRNTGELFF TGCAGTGCTAGCAACCCGACTAGGAACACCGGGGAGCTGTTTTTT
TRBJ1-4 - TRBV7-6 - CASSLVDGERLFF TGTGCCAGCAGCTTAGTAGACGGGGAAAGACTGTTTTTT
TRBJ2-2 many TRBV9 - CASSPLGTFTGELFF TGTGCCAGCAGCCCTCTAGGAACCTTCACCGGGGAGCTGTTTTTT
TRBJ1-1 few TRBV7-2 - CASSRPGSGEAFF TGTGCCAGCAGCCGACCAGGGTCGGGTGAAGCTTTCTTT